Below are 25 T cell receptor beta chains sequenced from a single sample in a study of blood T cell repertoires in COVID-19. Data came from immunoSEQ multiplex PCR; TCRdb stores just in-frame clones and leaves some out. The sample consists of under 65,000 clones, over 80% of them appearing once. The sequencing input was peripheral blood. The source of these receptors is a man between 60 and 75 years old with acute or convalescent COVID-19.

The chain joins TRBV7-9 to TRBJ2-1; TRBD1 matches at 8 bases. V lost 1 base and J lost 3; bases outside the gene matches: 8. The germline gives CDR1 SEHNR, CDR2 FQNEAQ (reference sequence). There are 17 residues in the CDR3. The CDR3 loop reads CASSLVLTGVHYNEQFF. In DNA, the CDR3 is TGTGCCAGCAGCTTAGTCCTGACAGGGGTTCACTACAATGAGCAGTTCTTC.

This chain links TRBV5-4 with TRBJ2-1; 12 nucleotides align to TRBD2. The CDR3 totals 15 residues. CDR1 and CDR2 (germline): SGHNT, YYREEE (reference sequence). V trimming: 1 base; J trimming: 10 bases; junction bases outside the gene matches: 6. CDR3 loop: CASSLRTSGMREQFF. In nucleotides, the CDR3 is TGTGCCAGCAGCTTGAGGACTAGCGGGATGAGGGAGCAGTTCTTC.

This chain connects TRBV19 to TRBJ2-2; 8 bases align to TRBD2. CDR1 and CDR2 (germline): LNHDA, SQIVND (reference sequence). V trimming: 5 bases; J trimming: 6 bases; junction bases outside the gene matches: 8. CDR3 size: 15 residues. Here the CDR3 DNA reads TGTGCCAGTAGTGGCTGGACCGGGGGGGCCGGGGAGCTGTTTTTT. It codes for CASSGWTGGAGELFF.

The chain carries TRBV5-1 and TRBJ1-2; D not resolved. Germline CDR1 is SGHRS and CDR2 is YFSETQ. The ends were cut back, 4 bases at V and 6 bases at J, with 13 bases in the middle. The CDR3 is 13 amino acids. CDR3 coding DNA: TGCGCCAGCAGCCGGGATGCGGCAGATGGCTACACCTTC. The encoded protein is CASSRDAADGYTF.

The chain couples TRBV11-3 to TRBJ2-7; 10 nucleotides align to TRBD2. In germline, CDR1 is SGHNT, CDR2 YENEEA. Trimming removed 5 bases from V and 4 bases from J; junction bases left unmatched: 11. This CDR3 spans 16 amino acids. CDR3 protein: CASSPVASGSLYEQYF. Written as DNA, the CDR3 is TGTGCCAGCAGCCCGGTGGCTAGCGGGAGTTTGTACGAGCAGTACTTC.

The V call is TRBV19, the J call TRBJ1-1; D possibly corresponds to TRBD1 (5 bases). The V and J ends lost 3 bases and 0 bases respectively, with 17 bases between them. Germline CDR1 LNHDA, CDR2 SQIVND (reference sequence). CDR3 length: 17 residues. CDR3 residues: CASSIRAIPLMNTEAFF. CDR3 bases: TGTGCCAGTAGTATCAGGGCAATACCCCTGATGAACACTGAAGCTTTCTTT.

The gene calls are TRBV6-5 and TRBJ1-1, with TRBD1 identical over 8 bases. Germline trimming cut 6 bases from V and 7 bases from J; bases unmatched to any gene: 7. This CDR3 has 13 residues. The germline V gene encodes CDR1 MNHEY and CDR2 SVGAGI. The CDR3 DNA reads TGTGCCAGCAGCACCGGGACAGGCCGTGAAGCTTTCTTT. Amino acids: CASSTGTGREAFF.

The chain carries TRBV12-5 and TRBJ1-1; 9 nucleotides align to TRBD1. V lost 2 bases and J lost 0; bases outside the gene matches: 10. The CDR3 extends over 18 amino acids. Germline CDR1 LGHNT, CDR2 FRNRAP. The CDR3 is CASGLTPDRGFMNTEAFF. CDR3 DNA sequence: TGTGCTAGTGGTTTGACACCGGACAGGGGATTTATGAACACTGAAGCTTTCTTT.

The V gene is TRBV5-6, the J gene TRBJ1-2, with no clear D. Trimming took 4 bases from V and 3 from J, leaving 16 bases between them. CDR1 is SGHDT and CDR2 is YYEEEE in the germline V gene. The CDR3 consists of 15 residues. CDR3 in DNA: TGTGCCAGCAGCCAAGGAGGATTCGGCCACTATGGCTACACCTTC. Protein sequence: CASSQGGFGHYGYTF.

This sequence joins TRBV10-3 and TRBJ1-2, with D possibly TRBD1 on 5 matching bases. Looked up from germline, CDR1 is ENHRY and CDR2 is SYGVKD. Trimming shortened V by 10 bases and J by 3 bases, and 15 bases separated the two germline ends. The CDR3 runs 13 residues. The CDR3 nucleotides are TGTGCCAGTTCGCGGGGCGCGGACTATGGCTACACCTTC. Protein: CASSRGADYGYTF.

The chain is built from TRBV5-1 and TRBJ2-7; 9 bases match TRBD1. Per the germline V gene, CDR1 is SGHRS and CDR2 is YFSETQ. J was trimmed by 4 bases and V by 0 bases; bases with no gene match: 5. The CDR3 covers 15 residues. In DNA form, the CDR3 reads TGCGCCAGCAGCTTGGATGGGGGACAGGGATACGAGCAGTACTTC. Its protein is CASSLDGGQGYEQYF.

The DNA of the CDR3 is TGTGCCAGCAGTTTACTAGGGGTGGGGGAGACCCAGTACTTC. This codes for CASSLLGVGETQYF. The V gene is TRBV27, the J gene TRBJ2-5; possibly TRBD1 for D (5 bases). With 2 bases removed from V and 5 bases from J, the gap between germline ends came to 12 bases. The CDR3 runs to 14 residues. Germline V gives CDR1 MNHEY, CDR2 SMNVEV (reference sequence).

The chain uses TRBV5-4 and TRBJ2-7; TRBD2 aligns across 12 bases. V trimming: 4 bases; J trimming: 4 bases; junction bases outside the gene matches: 9. Germline loops: CDR1 SGHNT, CDR2 YYREEE (reference sequence). CDR3 size: 16 residues. The CDR3 DNA reads as TGTGCCAGCAGCCAGGCGGTGACTAGCGGGAGTTACGAGCAGTACTTC. Translated, it gives CASSQAVTSGSYEQYF.

The J gene is TRBJ2-3, the V gene TRBV11-3, with D unresolved. CDR1 is SGHNT, CDR2 YENEEA, per germline. The CDR3 extends over 14 amino acids. V lost 1 base to trimming and J lost 4 bases, with 9 bases between them. The CDR3 is CASSLGSVADTQYF. The CDR3 DNA reads TGTGCCAGCAGCTTAGGGTCAGTCGCAGATACGCAGTATTTT.

V and J are TRBV27 and TRBJ1-1; a weak D match, TRBD1 (5 bases). Per the germline V gene, CDR1 is MNHEY and CDR2 is SMNVEV (reference sequence). CDR3 length: 15 residues. Trimming stripped 0 bases from V and 1 base from J, with 9 bases between. The DNA of the CDR3 is TGTGCCAGCAGTTTATCCCCAGGGCCGAACACTGAAGCTTTCTTT. The encoded protein is CASSLSPGPNTEAFF.

The V gene is TRBV19, the J gene TRBJ2-2; TRBD2 agrees at 9 bases. This CDR3 region has 17 residues. Germline CDR1 LNHDA, CDR2 SQIVND (reference sequence). V shed 4 bases, J shed 4 bases, and the junction held 10 bases outside the gene matches. Here the CDR3 reads CASSSFSSGMATGELFF. The DNA for the CDR3 is TGTGCCAGTAGTAGCTTCTCTAGCGGGATGGCCACCGGGGAGCTGTTTTTT. Combining the CDR3 with reference TRBV19 and TRBJ2-2 gives the whole variable domain DGGITQSPKYLFRKEGQNVTLSCEQNLNHDAMYWYRQDPGQGLRLIYYSQIVNDFQKGDIAEGYSVSREKKESFPLTVTSAQKNPTAFYLCASSSFSSGMATGELFFGEGSRLTVL.

This chain connects TRBV18 to TRBJ2-7, with 8 bases matching TRBD2. The CDR3 is 18 amino acids. The V segment lost 3 bases and the J segment 5 bases; nucleotides outside the gene matches: 18. CDR1 KGHSH and CDR2 LQKENI come from the germline V gene. This chain's CDR3 is CASSPARGASGRGDEQYF. The CDR3 region has the DNA TGTGCCAGCTCACCCGCCCGAGGGGCCAGCGGGAGAGGAGACGAGCAGTACTTC.

The J gene is TRBJ2-1, the V gene TRBV7-2, with D tentatively TRBD2 (5 bases). Germline loops: CDR1 SGHTA, CDR2 FQGNSA. The CDR3 sequence is 13 residues long. The V gene lost 6 bases and the J gene lost 5 bases, with 11 bases spanning the gap. CDR3 coding DNA: TGTGCCAGCAGGGGGAGCAGTAACAATGAGCAGTTCTTC. Amino acid sequence: CASRGSSNNEQFF.

The chain couples TRBV29-1 to TRBJ2-7, with D perhaps TRBD2 (6 bases). Per germline, CDR1 SQVTM and CDR2 ANQGSEA. Trimming shortened V by 7 bases and J by 2 bases, and 12 bases separated the two germline ends. The CDR3 contains 12 residues. Written as DNA, the CDR3 is TGCAGCGCGGGGACTTCCACCTACGAGCAGTACTTC. Translated, it gives CSAGTSTYEQYF.

The chain combines TRBV10-3 with TRBJ2-7; no reliable D call. Looked up from germline, CDR1 is ENHRY and CDR2 is SYGVKD. The ends were cut back, 4 bases at V and 4 bases at J, with 14 bases in the middle. The CDR3 has 14 amino acids. This CDR3 reads CAISGPSGSYEQYF. The CDR3 DNA is TGTGCCATCAGTGGACCATCAGGCTCGTACGAGCAGTACTTC.

The J gene is TRBJ2-7, the V gene TRBV12-2; no check of the table's D call, TRBD2, against the DNA was made. TRBV12-2 is a pseudogene segment. The length of the CDR3 is 16 residues. CDR3 protein: CASRRGLAGGTYEQYF. For the CDR3, the DNA is TGTGCAAGTCGCCGGGGACTAGCGGGAGGGACCTACGAGCAGTACTTC.

This clone came up a few times. This sequence joins TRBV5-1 and TRBJ1-2, with a weak D call TRBD1 (5 bases). Trimming pared 0 bases from V and 0 bases from J, leaving 18 bases between. The CDR3 runs to 18 residues. From germline, CDR1 is SGHRS and CDR2 YFSETQ. For the CDR3, the DNA is TGCGCCAGCAGCTTGGGTCAGTCGTTCGGGGGTTCTAACTATGGCTACACCTTC. This sequence encodes CASSLGQSFGGSNYGYTF.

The chain couples TRBV19 to TRBJ2-1; D is ambiguous. Germline V gene lookup returns CDR1 LNHDA and CDR2 SQIVND (reference sequence). The CDR3 totals 13 residues. Trimming took off 4 bases at V and 2 bases at J, with 6 bases between the two ends. This CDR3 reads CASSTGTYNEQFF. CDR3 coding DNA: TGTGCCAGTAGTACCGGTACCTACAATGAGCAGTTCTTC.

V gene TRBV6-2 or TRBV6-3 combines with J gene TRBJ1-2, with a possible D match to TRBD1 (5 bases). CDR3 length: 13 residues. CDR1 and CDR2 from the germline V gene are MNHEY and SVGEGT. V gave up 2 bases and J gave up 6 bases, with 10 bases separating them. This chain's CDR3 is CASSYGETDGYTF. DNA of the CDR3: TGTGCCAGCAGTTACGGCGAGACAGATGGCTACACCTTC.

This sequence joins TRBV19 and TRBJ1-3; 8 positions agree with TRBD1. V trimming: 5 bases; J trimming: 4 bases; junction bases outside the gene matches: 4. The germline V gene has CDR1 LNHDA and CDR2 SQIVND (reference sequence). The CDR3 has 14 amino acids. CDR3 nucleotide sequence: TGTGCCAGTAGTGTGACAGGGGAAGGAAACACCATATATTTT. Translation: CASSVTGEGNTIYF.